This section outlines one T cell receptor (beta chain) sequence together with its context. Its antigen is unidentified. The CDR3 spans 15 residues. V lost 5 bases and J 0 bases, leaving 13 bases between the germline ends. This specimen belongs to a study of tumor-infiltrating lymphocytes in glioblastoma multiforme. Findings and limits, study-wide: Detected clone frequencies may not reflect cell counts, being RNA-based. TCR plus mutation findings rest on a single glioblastoma patient.

Multiple V-beta primers and a C-beta primer amplified TCRB from RNA. TCRdb re-analysed the multiplex PCR reads in MiXCR, keeping a single row per CDR3 protein. The sample carries 30,000 or so distinct CDR3 sequences, approximately 60% recorded once. Sequenced input: brain tumor tissue. The chain recombines TRBV12-3 or TRBV12-4 with TRBJ1-1; D may be TRBD1 (6 bases). The sequence was collected from a male donor with glioblastoma. In DNA form, the CDR3 reads TGTGCCAGCAGTCCTTTTCAGGGGTTGAACACTGAAGCTTTCTTT. It specifies CASSPFQGLNTEAFF.